This T cell receptor (beta chain) is from a study of blood T cell repertoires in COVID-19. Study in general: The United States, Italy and Spain were the sources of the acute and convalescent COVID-19 samples.

Participant-reported clinical history was the basis for cohort assignment. In the original analysis: The authors estimated nucleated cell counts from reference gene primer amplification. The method was immunoSEQ multiplex PCR; TCRdb's version includes in-frame clones alone and lacks a portion of them. V, J and clone size reflect that table, while D and trimming were determined from the DNA. The profile covers roughly 200,000 clones, with roughly nine tenths appearing a single time and about 2.3% taken by the ten largest. This TCR derives from a woman younger than 45 who had recovered from COVID-19. Sample: PBMCs or T cells enriched from blood (not recorded which).

The CDR3 DNA reads as TGTGCCAGCAGCTTTTCGGGTGTCAACACTGAAGCTTTCTTT. As protein: CASSFSGVNTEAFF. The gene calls are TRBV11-3 and TRBJ1-1; no clear D. The germline V gene has CDR1 SGHNT and CDR2 YENEEA. The CDR3 has 14 amino acids. Deletions cut 3 bases from V and 2 bases from J, with 10 bases between.